These T cell receptor beta chains were read from a single sample in a study of blood T cell repertoires in COVID-19. Clones were read by immunoSEQ multiplex PCR, and TCRdb kept only the in-frame ones, dropping some. This sample yields about 120,000 clones, of which around 80% are seen a single time; 3.8% belongs to the top ten. Material: peripheral blood. The receptors here all came from a woman aged 45-60 years with acute or convalescent COVID-19. CDR3s include the opening cysteine and the closing phenylalanine or tryptophan. A D gene is named only where the DNA matches it firmly. Clone sizes are given selectively: once, few, many, or a class where the clone is expanded.

V,size,length,J,D,CDR3,DNA
TRBV5-4,once,14,TRBJ2-2,TRBD2,CASQTSGGAGELFF,TGTGCCAGCCAGACTAGCGGGGGGGCCGGGGAGCTGTTTTTT
TRBV14,.,17,TRBJ1-6,TRBD1,CASSARDRGAYNSPLHF,TGTGCCAGCAGCGCCCGGGACAGGGGCGCCTATAATTCACCCCTCCACTTT
TRBV10-3,.,14,TRBJ1-6,TRBD1,CAIRPGQYNSPLHF,TGTGCCATCAGGCCGGGACAGTATAATTCACCCCTCCACTTT
TRBV3-1/TRBV3-2,.,11,TRBJ2-1,.,CASSQGLDKFF,TGTGCCAGCAGCCAAGGGCTCGATAAGTTCTTC
TRBV5-1,.,15,TRBJ2-1,TRBD1,CASRSWTGSYNEQFF,TGCGCCAGCCGGAGCTGGACAGGCTCCTACAATGAGCAGTTCTTC
TRBV2,.,13,TRBJ1-5,.,CASSEEVGQPQHF,TGTGCCAGCAGTGAGGAGGTTGGGCAGCCCCAGCATTTT
TRBV30,.,14,TRBJ1-3,.,CAWSVRGAGNTIYF,TGTGCCTGGAGTGTAAGGGGCGCTGGAAACACCATATATTTT
TRBV7-8,.,17,TRBJ1-3,.,CASSTRTGPRSGNTIYF,TGTGCCAGCAGCACTAGAACCGGGCCCCGCTCTGGAAACACCATATATTTT
TRBV6-5,.,15,TRBJ2-1,.,CASSYSTTGINEQFF,TGTGCCAGCAGTTACTCGACAACAGGGATCAATGAGCAGTTCTTC
TRBV6-5,.,14,TRBJ2-6,TRBD1,CASSFDRVANVLTF,TGTGCCAGCAGTTTCGACAGGGTGGCCAACGTCCTGACTTTC
TRBV11-3,.,13,TRBJ2-1,TRBD1,CASSPDRINEQFF,TGTGCCAGCAGCCCGGACAGGATAAATGAGCAGTTCTTC
TRBV14,.,12,TRBJ1-2,.,CASSQWGDGYTF,TGTGCCAGCAGCCAATGGGGGGACGGCTACACCTTC
TRBV29-1,.,14,TRBJ2-3,TRBD2,CSVELAGITDTQYF,TGCAGCGTTGAACTAGCGGGGATCACAGATACGCAGTATTTT
TRBV6-5,.,16,TRBJ2-4,TRBD1,CASSYSLWDSKNIQYF,TGTGCCAGCAGTTACTCGCTTTGGGACAGCAAAAACATTCAGTACTTC
TRBV19,few,15,TRBJ1-5,.,CASSILTGSNQPQHF,TGTGCCAGTAGTATACTGACAGGAAGCAATCAGCCCCAGCATTTT
TRBV9,.,13,TRBJ2-2,.,CASTRVSTGELFF,TGTGCCAGCACCCGAGTATCCACCGGGGAGCTGTTTTTT
TRBV9,.,14,TRBJ2-5,TRBD2,CASSLGLAEETQYF,TGTGCCAGCAGCTTGGGACTAGCGGAAGAGACCCAGTACTTC
TRBV2,.,12,TRBJ1-2,.,CASKGQDYGYTF,TGTGCCAGCAAAGGACAAGACTATGGCTACACCTTC
TRBV3-1/TRBV3-2,.,13,TRBJ1-3,.,CASNQRSGNTIYF,TGTGCCAGCAATCAGCGGAGCGGAAACACCATATATTTT
TRBV15,.,14,TRBJ2-1,TRBD2,CATSGPTSGRAQFF,TGTGCCACCAGCGGACCGACTAGCGGGAGGGCCCAGTTCTTC
TRBV25-1,once,15,TRBJ2-7,.,CASSEWRGINDEQYF,TGTGCCAGCAGTGAATGGCGAGGAATTAACGACGAGCAGTACTTC
TRBV11-2,.,15,TRBJ2-1,TRBD2,CASSESLAGFNEQFF,TGTGCCAGCAGCGAATCACTAGCGGGATTCAATGAGCAGTTCTTC
TRBV6-2/TRBV6-3,.,16,TRBJ2-1,.,CASSYQTRHTGNEQFF,TGTGCCAGCAGTTACCAGACTAGACATACGGGCAATGAGCAGTTCTTC
TRBV29-1,.,13,TRBJ2-4,TRBD2,CSVEGSSGDIQYF,TGCAGCGTTGAAGGGTCTAGCGGGGACATTCAGTACTTC